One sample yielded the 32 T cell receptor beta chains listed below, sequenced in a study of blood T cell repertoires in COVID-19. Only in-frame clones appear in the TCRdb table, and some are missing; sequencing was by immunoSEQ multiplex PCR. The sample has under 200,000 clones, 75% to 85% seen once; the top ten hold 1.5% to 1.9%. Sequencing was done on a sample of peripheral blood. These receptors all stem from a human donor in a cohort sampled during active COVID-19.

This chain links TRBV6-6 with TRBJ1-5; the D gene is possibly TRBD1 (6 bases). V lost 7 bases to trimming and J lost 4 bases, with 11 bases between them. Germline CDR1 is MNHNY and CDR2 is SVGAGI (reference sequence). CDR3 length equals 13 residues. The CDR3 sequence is CASTRDINQPQHF. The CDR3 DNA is TGTGCCAGCACCCGGGACATTAATCAGCCCCAGCATTTT.

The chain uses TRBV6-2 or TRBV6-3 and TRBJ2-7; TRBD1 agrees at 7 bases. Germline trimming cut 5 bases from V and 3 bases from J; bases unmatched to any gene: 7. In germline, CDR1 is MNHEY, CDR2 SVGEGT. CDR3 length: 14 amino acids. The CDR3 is CASSRTGDVYEQYF. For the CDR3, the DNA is TGTGCCAGCAGTCGCACAGGGGACGTCTACGAGCAGTACTTC.

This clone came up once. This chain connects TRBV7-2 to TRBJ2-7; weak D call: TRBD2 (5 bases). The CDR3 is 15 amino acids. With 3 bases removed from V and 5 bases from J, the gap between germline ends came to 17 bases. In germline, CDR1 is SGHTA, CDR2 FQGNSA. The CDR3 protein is CASSFPTGSGNEQYF. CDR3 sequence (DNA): TGTGCCAGCAGCTTCCCTACCGGCTCGGGGAACGAGCAGTACTTC.

CDR3 nucleotides: TGCGCCAGCAGCTTTGGGCAGGGGCCGACAACTAATGAAAAACTGTTTTTT. This codes for CASSFGQGPTTNEKLFF. The chain uses TRBV5-1 and TRBJ1-4; a weak D match, TRBD1 (6 bases). V was trimmed by 2 bases and J by 0 bases, leaving 14 bases between them. Germline loops: CDR1 SGHRS, CDR2 YFSETQ. The CDR3 totals 17 residues. Together with reference TRBV5-1 and TRBJ1-4, the CDR3 gives the full variable domain: KAGVTQTPRYLIKTRGQQVTLSCSPISGHRSVSWYQQTPGQGLQFLFEYFSETQRNKGNFPGRFSGRQFSNSRSEMNVSTLELGDSALYLCASSFGQGPTTNEKLFFGSGTQLSVL.

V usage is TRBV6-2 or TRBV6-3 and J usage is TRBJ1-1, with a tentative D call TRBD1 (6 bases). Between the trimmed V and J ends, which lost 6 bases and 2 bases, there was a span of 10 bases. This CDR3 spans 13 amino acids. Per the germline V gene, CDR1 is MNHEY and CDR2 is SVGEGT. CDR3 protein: CASSQGQNTEAFF. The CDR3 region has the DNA TGTGCCAGCAGCCAGGGGCAAAACACTGAAGCTTTCTTT.

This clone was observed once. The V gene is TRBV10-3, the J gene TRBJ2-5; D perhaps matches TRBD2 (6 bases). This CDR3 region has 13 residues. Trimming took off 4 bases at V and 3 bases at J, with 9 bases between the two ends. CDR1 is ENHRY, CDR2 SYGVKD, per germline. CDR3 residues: CAISGGDKETQYF. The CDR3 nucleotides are TGTGCCATCAGTGGGGGGGATAAAGAGACCCAGTACTTC.

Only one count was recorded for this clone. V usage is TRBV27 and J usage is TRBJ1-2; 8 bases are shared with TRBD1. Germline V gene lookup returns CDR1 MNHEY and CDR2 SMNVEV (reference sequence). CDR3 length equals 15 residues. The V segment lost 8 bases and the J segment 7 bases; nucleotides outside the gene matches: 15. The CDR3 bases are TGTGCCAGCTCCTCAGGGGGGACAGGCAAGGGTGGCTACACCTTC. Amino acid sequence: CASSSGGTGKGGYTF.

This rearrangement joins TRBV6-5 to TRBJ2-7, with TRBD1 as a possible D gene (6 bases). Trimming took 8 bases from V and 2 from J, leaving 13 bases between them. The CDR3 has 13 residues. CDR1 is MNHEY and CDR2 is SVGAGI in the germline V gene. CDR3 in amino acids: CASCPGDTYEQYF. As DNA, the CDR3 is TGTGCCAGCTGCCCTGGGGACACCTACGAGCAGTACTTC.

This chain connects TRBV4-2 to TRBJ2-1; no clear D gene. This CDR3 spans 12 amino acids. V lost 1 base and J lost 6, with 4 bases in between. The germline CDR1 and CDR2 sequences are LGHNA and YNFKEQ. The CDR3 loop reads CASSQAGNEQFF. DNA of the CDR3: TGTGCCAGCAGCCAAGCCGGCAATGAGCAGTTCTTC.

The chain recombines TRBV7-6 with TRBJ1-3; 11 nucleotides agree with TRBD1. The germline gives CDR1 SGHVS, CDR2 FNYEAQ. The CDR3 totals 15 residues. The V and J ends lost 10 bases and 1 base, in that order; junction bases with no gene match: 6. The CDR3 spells CAIQDRGLSGNTIYF. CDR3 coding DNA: TGTGCCATCCAGGACAGGGGGCTATCTGGAAACACCATATATTTT. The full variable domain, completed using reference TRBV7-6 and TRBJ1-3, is GAGVSQSPRYKVTKRGQDVALRCDPISGHVSLYWYRQALGQGPEFLTYFNYEAQQDKSGLPNDRFSAERPEGSISTLTIQRTEQRDSAMYRCAIQDRGLSGNTIYFGEGSWLTVV.

DNA of the CDR3: TGTGCCAGCAGTTCGACAGGGCTCAATCAGCCCCAGCATTTT. Protein product: CASSSTGLNQPQHF. The chain links TRBV28 to TRBJ1-5; 7 nucleotides match TRBD1. Per the germline V gene, CDR1 is MDHEN and CDR2 is SYDVKM. J lost 3 bases, V lost 4 bases, and 3 bases had no gene match. The CDR3 length is 14 residues. The full variable domain, completed using reference TRBV28 and TRBJ1-5, is DVKVTQSSRYLVKRTGEKVFLECVQDMDHENMFWYRQDPGLGLRLIYFSYDVKMKEKGDIPEGYSVSREKKERFSLILESASTNQTSMYLCASSSTGLNQPQHFGDGTRLSIL.

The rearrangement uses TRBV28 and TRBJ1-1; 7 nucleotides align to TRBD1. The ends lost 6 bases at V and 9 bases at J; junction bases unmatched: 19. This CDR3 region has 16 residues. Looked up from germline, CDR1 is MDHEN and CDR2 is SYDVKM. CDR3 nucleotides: TGTGCCAGCAGCCACGGACAGGTCCGCGAATACTATAAAGCTTTCTTT. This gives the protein CASSHGQVREYYKAFF.

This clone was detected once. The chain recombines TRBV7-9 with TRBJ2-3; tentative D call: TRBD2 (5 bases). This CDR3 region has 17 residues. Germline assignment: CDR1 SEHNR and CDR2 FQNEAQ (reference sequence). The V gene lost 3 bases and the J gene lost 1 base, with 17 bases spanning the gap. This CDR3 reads CASSLWSGVGGTDTQYF. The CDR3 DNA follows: TGTGCCAGCAGCTTGTGGTCTGGAGTCGGGGGCACAGATACGCAGTATTTT.

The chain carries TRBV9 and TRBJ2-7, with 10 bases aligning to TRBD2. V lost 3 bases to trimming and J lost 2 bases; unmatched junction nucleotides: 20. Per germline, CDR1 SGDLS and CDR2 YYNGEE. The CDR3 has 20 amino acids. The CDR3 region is CASSAWGGSGGSPRPYEQYF. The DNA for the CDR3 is TGTGCCAGCAGCGCCTGGGGTGGTAGCGGGGGGTCCCCTCGCCCCTACGAGCAGTACTTC.

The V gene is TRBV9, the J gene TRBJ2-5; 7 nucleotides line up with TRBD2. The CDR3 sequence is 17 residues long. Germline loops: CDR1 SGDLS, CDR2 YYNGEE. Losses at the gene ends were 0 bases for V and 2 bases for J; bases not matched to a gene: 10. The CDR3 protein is CASSVGVGEGPQETQYF. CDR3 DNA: TGTGCCAGCAGCGTAGGGGTCGGGGAGGGCCCACAAGAGACCCAGTACTTC.

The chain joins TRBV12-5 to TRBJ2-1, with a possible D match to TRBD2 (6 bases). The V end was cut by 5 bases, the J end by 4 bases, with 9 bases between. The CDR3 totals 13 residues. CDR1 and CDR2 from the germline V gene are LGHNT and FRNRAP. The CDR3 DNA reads TGTGCTAGTGGTGGAGGGGATTACAATGAGCAGTTCTTC. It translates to CASGGGDYNEQFF.

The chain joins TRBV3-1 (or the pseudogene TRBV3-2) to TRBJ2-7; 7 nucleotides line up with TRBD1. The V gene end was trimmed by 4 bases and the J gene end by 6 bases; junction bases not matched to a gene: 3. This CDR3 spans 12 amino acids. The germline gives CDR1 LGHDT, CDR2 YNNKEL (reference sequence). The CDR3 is CASSRGGGEQYF. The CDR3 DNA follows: TGTGCCAGCAGCCGAGGGGGCGGCGAGCAGTACTTC.

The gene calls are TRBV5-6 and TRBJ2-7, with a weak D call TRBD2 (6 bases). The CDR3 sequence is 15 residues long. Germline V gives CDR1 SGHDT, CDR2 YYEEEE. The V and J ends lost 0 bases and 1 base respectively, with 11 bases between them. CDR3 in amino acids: CASSLGAGRSYEQYF. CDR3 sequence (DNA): TGTGCCAGCAGCTTGGGGGCGGGGCGTTCCTACGAGCAGTACTTC.

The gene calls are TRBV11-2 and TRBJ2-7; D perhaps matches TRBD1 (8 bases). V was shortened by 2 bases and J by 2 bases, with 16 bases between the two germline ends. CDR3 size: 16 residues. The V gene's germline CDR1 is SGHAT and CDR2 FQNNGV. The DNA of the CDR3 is TGTGCCAGCAGCTTACGGGGGGACAGGCCTACCTACGAGCAGTACTTC. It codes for CASSLRGDRPTYEQYF.

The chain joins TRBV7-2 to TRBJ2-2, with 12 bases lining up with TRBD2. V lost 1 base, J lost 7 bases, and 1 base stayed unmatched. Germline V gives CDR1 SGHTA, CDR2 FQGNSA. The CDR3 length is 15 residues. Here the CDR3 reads CASSLGGLAGGELFF. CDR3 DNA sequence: TGTGCCAGCAGCTTAGGGGGACTAGCGGGCGGGGAGCTGTTTTTT.

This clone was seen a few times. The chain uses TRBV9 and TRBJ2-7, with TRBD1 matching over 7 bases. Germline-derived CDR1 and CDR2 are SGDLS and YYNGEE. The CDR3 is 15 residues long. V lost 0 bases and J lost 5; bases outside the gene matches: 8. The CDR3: CASSVGNRGYDEQYF. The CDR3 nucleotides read TGTGCCAGCAGCGTAGGCAACAGGGGTTACGACGAGCAGTACTTC.

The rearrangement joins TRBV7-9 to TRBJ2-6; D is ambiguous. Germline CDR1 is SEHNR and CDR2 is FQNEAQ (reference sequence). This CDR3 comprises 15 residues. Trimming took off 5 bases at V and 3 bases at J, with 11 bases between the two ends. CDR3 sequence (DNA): TGTGCCAGCAGCCCTAGAGGCGGTGGGGCCAACGTCCTGACTTTC. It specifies CASSPRGGGANVLTF.

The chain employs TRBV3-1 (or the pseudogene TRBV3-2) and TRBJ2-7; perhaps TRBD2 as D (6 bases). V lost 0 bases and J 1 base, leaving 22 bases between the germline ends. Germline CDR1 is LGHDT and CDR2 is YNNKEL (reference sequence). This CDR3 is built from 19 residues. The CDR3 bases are TGTGCCAGCAGCCAAGAATTAAGGTTAGGAGGGACTTCTTCCTACGAGCAGTACTTC. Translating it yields CASSQELRLGGTSSYEQYF.

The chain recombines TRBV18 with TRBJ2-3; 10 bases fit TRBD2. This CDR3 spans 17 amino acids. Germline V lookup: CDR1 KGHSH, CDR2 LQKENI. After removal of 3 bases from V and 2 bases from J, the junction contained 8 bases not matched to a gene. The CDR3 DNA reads TGTGCCAGCTCACCGGCTAGCGGGAGTCCCTCCACAGATACGCAGTATTTT. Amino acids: CASSPASGSPSTDTQYF.

The CDR3 protein is CASSLATWNTGELFF. The CDR3 bases are TGTGCCAGCAGCTTAGCGACTTGGAACACCGGGGAGCTGTTTTTT. The V gene is TRBV7-8, the J gene TRBJ2-2; no reliable D call. Germline CDR1 and CDR2: SGHVS and FQNEAQ. The CDR3 is 15 residues long. V was cut by 0 bases and J by 1 base, with 6 bases left in between.

The CDR3, as DNA: TGTGCTAGCCCTGGGCTCTCCTACGAGCAGTACTTC. This gives the protein CASPGLSYEQYF. The chain uses TRBV7-7 and TRBJ2-7; unclear D gene. Germline values: CDR1 SSHAT, CDR2 FNYEAQ (reference sequence). This CDR3 contains 12 residues.

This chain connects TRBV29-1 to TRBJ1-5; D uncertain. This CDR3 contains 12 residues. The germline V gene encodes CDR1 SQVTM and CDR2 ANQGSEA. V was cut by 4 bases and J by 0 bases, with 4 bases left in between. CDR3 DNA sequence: TGCAGCGTTGGAGTTAGCAATCAGCCCCAGCATTTT. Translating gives CSVGVSNQPQHF.

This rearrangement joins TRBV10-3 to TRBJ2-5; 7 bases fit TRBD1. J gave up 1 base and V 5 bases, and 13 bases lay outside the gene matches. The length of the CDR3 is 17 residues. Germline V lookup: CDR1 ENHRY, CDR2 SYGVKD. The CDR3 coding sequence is TGTGCCATCAGTCCGGGGATCGGGACAGACCTCCAAGAGACCCAGTACTTC. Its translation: CAISPGIGTDLQETQYF.

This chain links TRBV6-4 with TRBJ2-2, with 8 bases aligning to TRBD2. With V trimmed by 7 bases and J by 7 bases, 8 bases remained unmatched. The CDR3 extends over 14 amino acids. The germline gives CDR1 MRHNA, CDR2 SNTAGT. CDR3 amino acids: CASKTAGEFGELFF. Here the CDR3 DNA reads TGTGCCAGCAAAACAGCGGGAGAATTCGGGGAGCTGTTTTTT.

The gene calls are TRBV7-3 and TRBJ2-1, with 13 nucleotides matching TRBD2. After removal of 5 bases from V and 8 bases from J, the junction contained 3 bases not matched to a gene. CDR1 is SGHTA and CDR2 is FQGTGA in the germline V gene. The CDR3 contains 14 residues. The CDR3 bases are TGTGCCAGCAGCCGGACTAGCGGGGGTTATGAGCAGTTCTTC. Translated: CASSRTSGGYEQFF.

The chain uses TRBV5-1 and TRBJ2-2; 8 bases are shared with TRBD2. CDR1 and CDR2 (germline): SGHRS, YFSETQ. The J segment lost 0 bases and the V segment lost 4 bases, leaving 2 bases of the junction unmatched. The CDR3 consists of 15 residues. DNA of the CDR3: TGCGCCAGCAGCACGGGACTAGCGAACACCGGGGAGCTGTTTTTT. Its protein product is CASSTGLANTGELFF.

The CDR3 nucleotides are TGTGCCAGCAGCCCACTAGCGGGTGGAACCGGGGAGCTGTTTTTT. Its protein is CASSPLAGGTGELFF. The V gene is TRBV6-4, the J gene TRBJ2-2; TRBD2 matches at 9 bases. This CDR3 has 15 amino acids. The junction had 7 bases not matched to a gene; V was cut back by 6 bases and J by 5 bases. Germline CDR1 and CDR2: MRHNA and SNTAGT.